This T cell receptor (beta chain) originates from a study of Tregs in tolerant kidney transplant recipients. Notes on the study in general: Tregs expanded with activated donor B cells seemed most donor-specific. Validation in larger populations is needed because few patients were studied.

Trimming took 1 base from V and 8 from J; bases not matched to a gene: 3. Germline CDR1 and CDR2: SGDLS and YYNGEE. The CDR3 is 15 residues long. Clones were sequenced by immunoSEQ multiplex PCR, and TCRdb holds only the in-frame ones, with some missing. Among roughly 250,000 clones, around 82% were seen once, and the ten largest hold 0.5% to 0.65%. Unstimulated Tregs (CD4+CD25+CD127-) and CD4+CD25- non-Tregs were sorted from PBMCs. Points on this clone: Its antigen is not known.

Material: CD4+ T cells from blood. The sequence was obtained from a human donor in good health. V is TRBV9 and J is TRBJ2-1; 13 nucleotides match TRBD2. Written as DNA, the CDR3 is TGTGCCAGCAGCGTAAAACTAGCGGGAGGGGATGAGCAGTTCTTC. Protein: CASSVKLAGGDEQFF.